This T cell receptor (beta chain) was observed in a study of T cells in localized non-small cell lung cancer. Overall study findings and caveats: Paired adjacent lung recovered a median around 52 of the top 100 tumor clones. Uninvolved adjacent lung had the highest recorded T cell clonality, with tumor below it.

In the case of this clone: As yet, its antigen is unknown.

This table comes from immunoSEQ multiplex PCR, and its TCRdb copy is limited to in-frame clones, with some not included. Seen here are approximately 12,000 clones, 80% to 90% observed once, and the top ten hold approximately 20%. The germline V and J ends were trimmed by 10 bases and 0 bases, with 14 bases remaining between them. The CDR3 totals 14 residues. Per germline, CDR1 SNHLY and CDR2 FYNNEI. The rearrangement uses TRBV2 and TRBJ2-3; no clear D. The sample consisted of peripheral blood, taken before any cancer treatment. The clonotype was recovered from a male donor at least 60 years old with stage I lung adenocarcinoma. The DNA of the CDR3 is TGTGCCACCCGCACACTACTCAGCACAGATACGCAGTATTTT. Its protein product is CATRTLLSTDTQYF.